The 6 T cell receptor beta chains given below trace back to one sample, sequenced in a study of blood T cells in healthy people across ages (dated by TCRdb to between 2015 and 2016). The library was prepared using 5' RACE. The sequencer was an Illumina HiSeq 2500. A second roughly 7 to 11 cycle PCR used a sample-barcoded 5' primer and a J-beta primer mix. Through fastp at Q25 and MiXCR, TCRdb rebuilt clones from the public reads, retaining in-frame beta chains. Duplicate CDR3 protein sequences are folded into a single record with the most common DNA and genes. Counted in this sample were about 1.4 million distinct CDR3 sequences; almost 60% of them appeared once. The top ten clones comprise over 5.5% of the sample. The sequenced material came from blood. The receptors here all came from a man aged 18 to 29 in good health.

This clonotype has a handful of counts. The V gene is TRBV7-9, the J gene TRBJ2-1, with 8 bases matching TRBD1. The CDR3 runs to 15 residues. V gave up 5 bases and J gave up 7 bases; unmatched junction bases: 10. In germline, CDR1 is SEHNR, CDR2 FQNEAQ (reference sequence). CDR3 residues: CASSPWQGAGNEQFF. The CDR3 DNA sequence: TGTGCCAGCAGCCCATGGCAGGGGGCTGGGAATGAGCAGTTCTTC.

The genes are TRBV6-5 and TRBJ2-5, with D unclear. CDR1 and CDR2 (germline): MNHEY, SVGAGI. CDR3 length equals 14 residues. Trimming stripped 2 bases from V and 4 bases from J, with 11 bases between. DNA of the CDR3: TGTGCCAGCAGTTACAGTGAGACTCTAGAGACCCAGTACTTC. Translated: CASSYSETLETQYF.

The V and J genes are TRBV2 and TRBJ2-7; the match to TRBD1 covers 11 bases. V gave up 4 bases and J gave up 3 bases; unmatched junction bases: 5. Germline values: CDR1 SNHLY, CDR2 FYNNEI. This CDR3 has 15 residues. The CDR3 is CASSGVGTGGYEQYF. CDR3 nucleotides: TGTGCCAGCAGTGGGGTTGGGACAGGGGGCTACGAGCAGTACTTC.

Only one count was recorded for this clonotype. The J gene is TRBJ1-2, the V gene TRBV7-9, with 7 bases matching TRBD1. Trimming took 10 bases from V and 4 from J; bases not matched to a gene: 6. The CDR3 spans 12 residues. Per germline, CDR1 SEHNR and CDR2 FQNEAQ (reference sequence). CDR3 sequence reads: CATIQGSYGYTF. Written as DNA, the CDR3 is TGTGCCACCATACAGGGGAGCTATGGCTACACCTTC.

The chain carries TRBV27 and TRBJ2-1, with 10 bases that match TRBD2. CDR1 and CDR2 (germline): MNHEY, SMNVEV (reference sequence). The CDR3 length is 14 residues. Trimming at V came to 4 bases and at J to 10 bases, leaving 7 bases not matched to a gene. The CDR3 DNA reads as TGTGCCAGCAGTTCGGGACTAGCGTTCATGGAGCAGTTCTTC. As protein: CASSSGLAFMEQFF.

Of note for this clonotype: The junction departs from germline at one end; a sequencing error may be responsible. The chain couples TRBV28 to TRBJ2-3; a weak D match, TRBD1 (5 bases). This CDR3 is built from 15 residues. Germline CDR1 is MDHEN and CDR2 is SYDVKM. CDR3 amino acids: CACSLSPGSTDTQYF. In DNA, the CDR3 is TGTGCCTGCAGTTTATCGCCAGGGAGCACAGATACGCAGTATTTT.